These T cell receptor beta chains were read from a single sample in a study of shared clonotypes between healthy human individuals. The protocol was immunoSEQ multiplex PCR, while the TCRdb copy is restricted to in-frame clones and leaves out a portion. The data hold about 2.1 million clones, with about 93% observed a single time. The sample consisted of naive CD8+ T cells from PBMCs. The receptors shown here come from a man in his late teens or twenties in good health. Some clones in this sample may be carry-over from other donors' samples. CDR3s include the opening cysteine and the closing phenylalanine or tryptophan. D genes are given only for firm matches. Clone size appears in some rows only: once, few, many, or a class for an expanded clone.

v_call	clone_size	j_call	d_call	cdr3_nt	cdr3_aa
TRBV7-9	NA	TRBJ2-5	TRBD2	TGTGCCAGCAGATCCCCAATTGGGGCTAGCGGGGACGGTATAGAGACCCAGTACTTC	CASRSPIGASGDGIETQYF
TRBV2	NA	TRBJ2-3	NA	TGTGCCAGCAAAGTGGATACGCAGTATTTT	CASKVDTQYF
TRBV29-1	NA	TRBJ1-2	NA	TGCAGCGTTGAAGAGAAGCCCTTTGGCTACACCTTC	CSVEEKPFGYTF
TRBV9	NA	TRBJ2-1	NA	TGTGCCAGCAGCGTCTGGGCCTTGATGAATGAGCAGTTCTTC	CASSVWALMNEQFF
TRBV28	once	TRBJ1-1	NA	TGTGCCAGCAGTGAAACAGGGCTAATGAACACTGAAGCTTTCTTT	CASSETGLMNTEAFF
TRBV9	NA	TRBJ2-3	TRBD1	TGTGCCAGCAGCGTCAACAGGGGAGAGGCAGATACGCAGTATTTT	CASSVNRGEADTQYF
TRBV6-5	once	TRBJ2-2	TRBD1	TGTGCCAGCAGCATGGACAGGGCCACCGGGGAGCTGTTTTTT	CASSMDRATGELFF
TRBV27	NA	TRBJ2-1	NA	TGTGCCAGCAGTTTAGGTCGATACAATGAGCAGTTCTTC	CASSLGRYNEQFF
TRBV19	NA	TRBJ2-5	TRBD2	TGTGCCAGTAGTATAAGACTAGCGGGAGGAGAGACCCAGTACTTC	CASSIRLAGGETQYF
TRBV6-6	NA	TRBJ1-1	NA	TGTGCCAGTTTTCCAGGGGTGAACACTGAAGCTTTCTTT	CASFPGVNTEAFF
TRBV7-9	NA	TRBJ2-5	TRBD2	TGTGCCAGCACCTCTTGGTCTAGCGGGAGGAGACAAGAGACCCAGTACTTC	CASTSWSSGRRQETQYF
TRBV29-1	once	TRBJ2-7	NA	TGCAGCGTTTTGGACAGCCTACTAGGCGAGCAGTACTTC	CSVLDSLLGEQYF
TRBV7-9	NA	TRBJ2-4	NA	TGTGCCAGCAGCTTAGTAGGGGGGAGTGAAAACATTCAGTACTTC	CASSLVGGSENIQYF
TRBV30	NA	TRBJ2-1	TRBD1	TGTGCCTGTTATTACCGGGACAGGGGCCACAATGAGCAGTTCTTC	CACYYRDRGHNEQFF
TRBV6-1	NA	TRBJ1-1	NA	TGTGCCAGCAGTGAAAGGGGAACTATTTTTGAAGCTTTCTTT	CASSERGTIFEAFF
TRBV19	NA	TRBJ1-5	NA	TGTGCCAGTACCATGGCGGGGTGGGCTCAGCCCCAGCATTTT	CASTMAGWAQPQHF
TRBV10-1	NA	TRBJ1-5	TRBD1	TGCGCCAGCATCATACAGGGGCTCGGTCAGCCCCAGCATTTT	CASIIQGLGQPQHF
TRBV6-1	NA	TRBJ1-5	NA	TGTGCCATACAGGAGTATAGCAATCAGCCCCAGCATTTT	CAIQEYSNQPQHF
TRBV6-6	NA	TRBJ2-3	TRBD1	TGTGCCAGCAGCCCGACAGGGATCAGAGGGGATACGCAGTATTTT	CASSPTGIRGDTQYF
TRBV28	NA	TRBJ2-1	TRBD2	TGTGCCAGCACCCCATTAATCTCCGGGACTAGGAATGAGCAGTTCTTC	CASTPLISGTRNEQFF
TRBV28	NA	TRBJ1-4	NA	TGTGCCAGCAGTTTAATGGCGAATAATGAAAAACTGTTTTTT	CASSLMANNEKLFF
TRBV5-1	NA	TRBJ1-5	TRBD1	TGCGCCAGCAGCCCACTGGCAGGGGGGGCCAATCAGCCCCAGCATTTT	CASSPLAGGANQPQHF
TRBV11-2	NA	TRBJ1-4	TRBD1	TGTGCCAGCAGCTTAGATTCCCTAGTCGACAGGGGAAAGGAAAAACTGTTTTTT	CASSLDSLVDRGKEKLFF
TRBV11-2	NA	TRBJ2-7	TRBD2	TGTGCCAGCAGCGGGAGACTAGCGGACACGGCGGGAGAGCAGTACTTC	CASSGRLADTAGEQYF
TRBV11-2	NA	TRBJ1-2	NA	TGTGCCAGCAGCTTAGGTCTGAAACCCACGGGTGGAGGCTATGGCTACACCTTC	CASSLGLKPTGGGYGYTF
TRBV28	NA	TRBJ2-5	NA	TGTGCCAGCAGCACCTACTTTAACCAAGAGACCCAGTACTTC	CASSTYFNQETQYF
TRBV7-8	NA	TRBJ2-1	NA	TGTGCCAGCGCCGAGGGCAATGAGCAGTTCTTC	CASAEGNEQFF
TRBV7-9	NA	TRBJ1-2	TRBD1	TGTGCCAGCAGCTTAGCCGGGACAGCCGAAAGAACTAACTATGGCTACACCTTC	CASSLAGTAERTNYGYTF
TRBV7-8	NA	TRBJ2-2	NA	TGTGCCAGCAGCGCCCGGCCTCAGGCGGGTGAGGTCACCGGGGAGCTGTTTTTT	CASSARPQAGEVTGELFF
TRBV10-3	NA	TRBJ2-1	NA	TGTGCCATCAGAGGGGCAGCAGGATACAATGAGCAGTTCTTC	CAIRGAAGYNEQFF
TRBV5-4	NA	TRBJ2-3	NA	TGTGCCAGCAGCTGGCTAAGCACAGATACGCAGTATTTT	CASSWLSTDTQYF
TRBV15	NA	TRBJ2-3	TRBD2	TGTGCCACCAGCAGGCGGGGGGAATCAGATACGCAGTATTTT	CATSRRGESDTQYF
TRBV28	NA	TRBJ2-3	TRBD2	TGTGCCAGCAGTTCTTTGCGGGAGTCGGAAACAGATACGCAGTATTTT	CASSSLRESETDTQYF
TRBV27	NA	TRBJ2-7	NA	TGTGCCAGCAGTTTATTCGGCAGGGCCGACGAGCAGTACTTC	CASSLFGRADEQYF
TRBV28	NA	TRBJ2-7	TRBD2	TGTGCCAGCAGTTGGGTAGCGGGATCCTACGAGCAGTACTTC	CASSWVAGSYEQYF
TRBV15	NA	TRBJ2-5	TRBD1	TGTGCCACCAGCAGTGATCGACAGGGAGTGAAGGAGACCCAGTACTTC	CATSSDRQGVKETQYF
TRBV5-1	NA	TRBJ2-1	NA	TGCGCCAGCAGCCTAACGGTGATCTCCTACAATGAGCAGTTCTTC	CASSLTVISYNEQFF
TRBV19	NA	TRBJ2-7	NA	TGTGCCACCTCCTGGGACATCGAGACCTACGAGCAGTACTTC	CATSWDIETYEQYF
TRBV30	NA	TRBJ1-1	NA	TGTGCCTGGGACTATTCGAGGGACAAAGCTTTCTTT	CAWDYSRDKAFF
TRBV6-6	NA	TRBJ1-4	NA	TGTGCCAGCAGGCGCCCCGCCCCCAATGAAAAACTGTTTTTT	CASRRPAPNEKLFF
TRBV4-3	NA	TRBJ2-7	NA	TGCGCCAGCAGCCAAGATTCGAGAGGACCTTTCTACGAGCAGTACTTC	CASSQDSRGPFYEQYF
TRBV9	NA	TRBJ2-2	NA	TGTGCCAGCAGCCCCCCCAGCGGGTCGAACACCGGGGAGCTGTTTTTT	CASSPPSGSNTGELFF
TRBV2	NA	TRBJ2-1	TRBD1	TGTGCCAGGAGGCACGGGACAGCGCAGTACAATGAGCAGTTCTTC	CARRHGTAQYNEQFF
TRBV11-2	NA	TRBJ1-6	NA	TGTGCCAGCAGCCCACCCCTCCACTTT	CASSPPLHF
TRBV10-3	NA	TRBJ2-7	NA	TGTGCCATCCGGGCGGTCGACTCCTACGAGCAGTACTTC	CAIRAVDSYEQYF
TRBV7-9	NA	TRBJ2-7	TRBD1	TGTGCCAGCAGCTTAGCAAGACAGGGGGTGAAGCAGTACTTC	CASSLARQGVKQYF
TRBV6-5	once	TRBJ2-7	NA	TGTGCCAGCAGTTTAGGCGGGACTTCGAGCGAGCAGTACTTC	CASSLGGTSSEQYF
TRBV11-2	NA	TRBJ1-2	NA	TGTGCCAGCAGCTTACCGGCCAGCAACTATGGCTACACCTTC	CASSLPASNYGYTF
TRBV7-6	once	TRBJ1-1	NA	TGTGCCAGCAGCCCGTCAAGGGGAAACACTGAAGCTTTCTTT	CASSPSRGNTEAFF
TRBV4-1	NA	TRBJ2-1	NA	TGCGCCAGCAGCCCGCGGGGTATCCTATCCTACAATGAGCAGTTCTTC	CASSPRGILSYNEQFF
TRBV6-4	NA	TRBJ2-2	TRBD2	TGTGCCAGCACCGGGGACTATCCGACCGGGGAGCTGTTTTTT	CASTGDYPTGELFF
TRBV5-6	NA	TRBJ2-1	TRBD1	TGTGCCAGCCACTCCGGAACGGGACAGGGGCAGTTCTTC	CASHSGTGQGQFF